Each of the 17 T cell receptor beta chains below was sequenced from the same sample in a study of beta chain features in type 1 diabetes. These receptors lack a known antigen. General observations from the study: TCRB CDR3 length was moderately but significantly reduced in all four CD4+ subsets of Type 1 diabetes patients.

The authors reverse transcribed all of the isolated RNA, so sequencing captured expressed TCRB transcripts. The repertoire was sequenced with immunoSEQ multiplex PCR; TCRdb's copy has only in-frame clones and lacks some. The repertoire holds some 640,000 clones, with more than 12% as singletons. The sample comprised naive CD4+ T cells from blood. The receptors were gathered from a man aged 18 to 29 with type 1 diabetes.

This clone was seen a handful of times. V and J are TRBV18 and TRBJ1-6, with D unresolved. V lost 6 bases, J lost 10 bases, and 10 bases lay in between. The CDR3 covers 12 residues. Germline CDR1 and CDR2: KGHSH and LQKENI. The DNA for the CDR3 is TGTGCCAGCTCGGACGGGAGCTCACCCCTCCACTTT. Amino acid sequence: CASSDGSSPLHF.

The CDR3 is CASSPRTGGYDEQYF. DNA for the CDR3: TGTGCCAGCAGCCCCAGGACAGGGGGCTACGACGAGCAGTACTTC. J is TRBJ2-7 and V is TRBV11-2; 11 bases align to TRBD1. Germline CDR1 reads SGHAT; CDR2 reads FQNNGV. The CDR3 is made up of 15 amino acids. Unmatched junction bases numbered 8, after V lost 5 bases and J lost 5 bases.

The chain uses TRBV6-6 and TRBJ2-1; 12 nucleotides line up with TRBD2. CDR1 MNHNY and CDR2 SVGAGI come from the germline V gene (reference sequence). The CDR3 runs 15 residues. V shed 5 bases, J shed 2 bases, and the junction held 1 base outside the gene matches. The DNA of the CDR3 is TGTGCCAGCAGTCGGACTAGCGGGACCTACAATGAGCAGTTCTTC. It translates to CASSRTSGTYNEQFF.

This clone occurred a few times. The V gene is TRBV11-2, the J gene TRBJ1-4; 9 bases map to TRBD1. V was clipped by 4 bases and J by 5 bases; unmatched bases: 5. Germline-derived CDR1 and CDR2 are SGHAT and FQNNGV. This CDR3 comprises 15 residues. The CDR3 protein is CASSSFGQGNEKLFF. The DNA of the CDR3 is TGTGCCAGCAGCTCATTTGGACAGGGGAATGAAAAACTGTTTTTT.

This clone was counted only a few times. The chain links TRBV9 to TRBJ2-2; no definite D call. CDR1 is SGDLS, CDR2 YYNGEE, per germline. CDR3 length: 15 amino acids. Trimming took 1 base from V and 6 from J, leaving 13 bases between them. The CDR3 spells CASSVTGVAPGELFF. The CDR3, as DNA: TGTGCCAGCAGCGTAACGGGCGTTGCCCCCGGGGAGCTGTTTTTT.

This clone has more than one count but fewer than ten. In nucleotides, the CDR3 is TGTGCCCGCGGACACCTTAACACCGGGGAGCTGTTTTTT. This gives the protein CARGHLNTGELFF. This chain links TRBV30 with TRBJ2-2; D is perhaps TRBD1 (5 bases). The CDR3 covers 13 residues. Between the trimmed V and J ends, which lost 8 bases and 2 bases, there was a span of 12 bases. CDR1 and CDR2 (germline): GTSNPN, SVGIG (reference sequence).

This clone was recorded once. A junction boundary mismatches the germline segment, possibly from a read error. The chain is built from TRBV27 and TRBJ1-2; unclear D gene. The CDR3 is 12 residues long. CDR1 is MNHEY and CDR2 is SMNVEV in the germline V gene (reference sequence). This CDR3 reads CASTTAGGGHTF. The CDR3 region has the DNA TGTGCCAGCACCACGGCGGGCGGTGGCCACACCTTC.

This clone showed up just a few times. The rearrangement joins TRBV30 to TRBJ1-5; D is undetermined. Germline CDR1 reads GTSNPN; CDR2 reads SVGIG (reference sequence). This CDR3 is 14 amino acids long. V dropped 2 bases and J dropped 0 bases, with 8 bases sitting between them. The CDR3 loop is CAWSNTNSNQPQHF. The CDR3 DNA reads as TGTGCCTGGAGTAACACGAATAGCAATCAGCCCCAGCATTTT.

A note on this clone: The identical CDR3 is also encoded by other nucleotide sequences in the sample. DNA of the CDR3: TGCGCCAGCAGCCTCGGACAGAGCACAGATACGCAGTATTTT. Protein sequence: CASSLGQSTDTQYF. This rearrangement joins TRBV5-1 to TRBJ2-3; a possible D gene is TRBD1 (6 bases). Per germline, CDR1 SGHRS and CDR2 YFSETQ. With 4 bases removed from V and 0 bases from J, the gap between germline ends came to 9 bases. CDR3 size: 14 residues.

The chain has TRBV11-3 and TRBJ2-1, with D hard to call. The germline gives CDR1 SGHNT, CDR2 YENEEA. V gave up 3 bases and J gave up 4 bases, with 10 bases separating them. The CDR3 has 14 residues. CDR3 nucleotides: TGTGCCAGCAGCTTCCGCGGCCCTTACAATGAGCAGTTCTTC. Its translation is CASSFRGPYNEQFF.

This sequence joins TRBV9 and TRBJ2-7; the match to TRBD1 covers 7 bases. CDR3 length: 16 amino acids. V lost 2 bases, J lost 5 bases, and 13 bases stayed unmatched. Germline values: CDR1 SGDLS, CDR2 YYNGEE. The CDR3 is CASSVTTETGKNEQYF. The CDR3 bases are TGTGCCAGCAGCGTGACAACCGAGACAGGGAAAAACGAGCAGTACTTC.

This clone has more than one count but fewer than ten. V gene TRBV13 combines with J gene TRBJ2-3; 9 nucleotides align to TRBD2. The junction had 14 bases not matched to a gene; V was cut back by 8 bases and J by 8 bases. The germline CDR1 and CDR2 sequences are PRHDT and FYEKMQ (reference sequence). The CDR3 has 15 amino acids. CDR3 DNA sequence: TGTGCCAGCTCGGCGGGGGCGGGAGGGCCCGGTACGCAGTATTTT. The encoded protein is CASSAGAGGPGTQYF.

The J gene is TRBJ1-1, the V gene TRBV29-1; 7 nucleotides match TRBD1. This CDR3 contains 13 residues. Germline V CDR1 and CDR2: SQVTM, ANQGSEA. V was clipped by 6 bases and J by 7 bases; unmatched bases: 11. The CDR3 DNA is TGCAGCGTAGGCCAAACCGGGACAGATGAAGCTTTCTTT. This encodes CSVGQTGTDEAFF.

There are a few counts of this clone. The chain joins TRBV7-9 to TRBJ1-1, with a tentative D call TRBD1 (5 bases). Germline values: CDR1 SEHNR, CDR2 FQNEAQ (reference sequence). The CDR3 is 15 residues long. V shed 2 bases and J shed 4 bases, with 14 bases lying between them. CDR3 amino acids: CASSLRLGDGTEAFF. DNA of the CDR3: TGTGCCAGCAGCTTAAGGCTCGGGGACGGCACTGAAGCTTTCTTT.

This sequence joins TRBV5-8 and TRBJ2-1, with TRBD2 matching 10 bases. CDR3 length: 15 amino acids. J lost 9 bases, V lost 4 bases, and 10 bases had no gene match. Germline V CDR1 and CDR2: SGHTS, YDEGEE. CDR3 sequence reads: CASSVGTSARSEQFF. CDR3 nucleotides: TGTGCCAGCAGCGTGGGGACTAGCGCCAGGAGTGAGCAGTTCTTC. The variable domain in full, completed from reference TRBV5-8 and TRBJ2-1, reads EAGVTQSPTHLIKTRGQQATLRCSPISGHTSVYWYQQALGLGLQFLLWYDEGEERNRGNFPPRFSGRQFPNYSSELNVNALELEDSALYLCASSVGTSARSEQFFGPGTRLTVL.

The chain employs TRBV6-5 and TRBJ1-5; D is uncertain. Trimming pared 4 bases from V and 1 base from J, leaving 8 bases between. This CDR3 comprises 14 residues. CDR1 and CDR2 (germline): MNHEY, SVGAGI. CDR3 DNA sequence: TGTGCCAGCAGTTCGATATTAAGCAATCAGCCCCAGCATTTT. Encoded protein: CASSSILSNQPQHF.

This chain connects TRBV28 to TRBJ2-5; 10 bases are shared with TRBD2. The germline CDR1 and CDR2 sequences are MDHEN and SYDVKM. The J segment lost 6 bases and the V segment lost 6 bases, leaving 7 bases of the junction unmatched. The CDR3 spans 14 residues. Here the CDR3 reads CASSQAGGPKTQYF. The CDR3 region has the DNA TGTGCCAGCAGCCAAGCGGGGGGGCCGAAGACCCAGTACTTC.